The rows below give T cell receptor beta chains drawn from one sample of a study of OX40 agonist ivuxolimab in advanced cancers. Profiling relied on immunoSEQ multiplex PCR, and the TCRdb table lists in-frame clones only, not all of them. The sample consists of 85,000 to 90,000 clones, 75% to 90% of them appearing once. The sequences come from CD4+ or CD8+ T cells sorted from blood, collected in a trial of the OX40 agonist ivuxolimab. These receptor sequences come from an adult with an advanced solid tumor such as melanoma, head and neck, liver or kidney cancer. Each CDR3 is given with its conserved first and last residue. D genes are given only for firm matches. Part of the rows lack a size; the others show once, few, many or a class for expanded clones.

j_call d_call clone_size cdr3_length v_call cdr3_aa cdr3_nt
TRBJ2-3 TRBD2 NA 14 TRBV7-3 CASTTGGYSDTQYF TGTGCCAGCACCACCGGGGGGTACTCAGATACGCAGTATTTT
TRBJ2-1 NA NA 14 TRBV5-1 CASSRMSSYNEQFF TGCGCCAGCAGCCGCATGAGCTCCTACAATGAGCAGTTCTTC
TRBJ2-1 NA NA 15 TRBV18 CASSPPPYGYNEQFF TGTGCCAGCTCACCACCGCCGTACGGCTACAATGAGCAGTTCTTC
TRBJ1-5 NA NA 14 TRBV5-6 CASSFGQINQPQHF TGTGCCAGCAGCTTCGGACAGATCAATCAGCCCCAGCATTTT
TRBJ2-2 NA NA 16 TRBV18 CASSSGWGTNTGELFF TGTGCCAGCTCATCGGGCTGGGGCACGAACACCGGGGAGCTGTTTTTT
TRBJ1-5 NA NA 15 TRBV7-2 CASSLEAGEGQPQHF TGTGCCAGCAGCTTAGAGGCAGGGGAGGGTCAGCCCCAGCATTTT
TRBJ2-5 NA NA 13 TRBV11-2 CASSPMFSETQYF TGTGCCAGCAGCCCCATGTTCTCAGAGACCCAGTACTTC
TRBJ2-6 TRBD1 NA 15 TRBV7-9 CASSNDRAGANVLTF TGTGCCAGCAGCAATGACAGGGCTGGGGCCAACGTCCTGACTTTC
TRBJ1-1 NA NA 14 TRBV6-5 CASSYTDMNTEAFF TGTGCCAGCAGTTACACGGACATGAACACTGAAGCTTTCTTT
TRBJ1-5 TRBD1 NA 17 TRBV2 CASSEGEGALSVQPQHF TGTGCCAGCAGTGAAGGTGAGGGGGCCCTCTCAGTTCAGCCCCAGCATTTT
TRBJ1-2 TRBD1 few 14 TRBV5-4 CASSSPGGGYGYTF TGTGCCAGCAGCTCTCCAGGGGGAGGCTATGGCTACACCTTC
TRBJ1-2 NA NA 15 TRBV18 CASSPSVSKDYGYTF TGTGCCAGCTCACCTTCCGTCTCGAAGGACTATGGCTACACCTTC
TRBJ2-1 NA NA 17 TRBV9 CASSGPTVNFPYNEQFF TGTGCCAGCAGCGGACCGACAGTAAATTTTCCCTACAATGAGCAGTTCTTC
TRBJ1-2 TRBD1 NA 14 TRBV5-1 CASSLGQGANGYTF TGCGCCAGCAGCTTGGGACAGGGGGCGAATGGCTACACCTTC
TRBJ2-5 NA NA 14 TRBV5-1 CASSSGKGTETQYF TGCGCCAGCAGCTCCGGGAAAGGGACAGAGACCCAGTACTTC
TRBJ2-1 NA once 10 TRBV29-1 CSVEHNEQFF TGCAGCGTTGAGCACAATGAGCAGTTCTTC
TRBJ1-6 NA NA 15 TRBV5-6 CASSLPGGWDSPLHF TGTGCCAGCAGCTTGCCGGGAGGCTGGGATTCACCCCTCCACTTT
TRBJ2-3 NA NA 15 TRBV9 CASSVPPSVGATQYF TGTGCCAGCAGCGTCCCCCCCTCAGTCGGGGCGACGCAGTATTTT
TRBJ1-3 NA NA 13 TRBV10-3 CATQDRAGNTIYF TGTGCCACCCAGGACAGAGCTGGAAACACCATATATTTT
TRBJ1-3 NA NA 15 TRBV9 CASSVRGTAGNTIYF TGTGCCAGCAGCGTAAGGGGTACAGCTGGAAACACCATATATTTT
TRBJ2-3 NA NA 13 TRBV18 CASSQGFTDTQYF TGTGCCAGCTCACAGGGATTCACAGATACGCAGTATTTT
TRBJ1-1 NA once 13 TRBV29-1 CSVGSAGNTEAFF TGCAGCGTTGGTTCCGCCGGCAACACTGAAGCTTTCTTT
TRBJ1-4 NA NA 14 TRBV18 CASSPRGSNEKLFF TGTGCCAGCTCACCACGGGGCAGTAATGAAAAACTGTTTTTT
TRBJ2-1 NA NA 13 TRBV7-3 CASSETRDNEQFF TGTGCCAGCAGCGAAACAAGGGACAATGAGCAGTTCTTC
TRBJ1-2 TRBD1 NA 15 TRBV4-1 CASSQGTGGDYGYTF TGCGCCAGCAGCCAAGGGACAGGGGGAGACTATGGCTACACCTTC
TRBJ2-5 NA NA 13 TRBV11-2 CASSFRDLGAQYF TGTGCCAGCAGCTTCCGGGACTTAGGGGCCCAGTACTTC
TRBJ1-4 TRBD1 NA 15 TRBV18 CASSALQGPDEKLFF TGTGCCAGCTCAGCTCTACAGGGGCCAGATGAAAAACTGTTTTTT
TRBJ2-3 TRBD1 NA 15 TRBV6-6 CASSYGGTGSDTQYF TGTGCCAGCAGTTACGGGGGGACAGGATCAGATACGCAGTATTTT
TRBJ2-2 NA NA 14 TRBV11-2 CASSFGQHTGELFF TGTGCCAGCAGCTTTGGACAGCACACCGGGGAGCTGTTTTTT
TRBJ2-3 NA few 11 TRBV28 CASSTTDTQYF TGTGCCAGCAGTACCACAGATACGCAGTATTTT
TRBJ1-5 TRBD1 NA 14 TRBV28 CASSLRTGGQPQHF TGTGCCAGCAGTTTGAGGACAGGGGGCCAGCCCCAGCATTTT
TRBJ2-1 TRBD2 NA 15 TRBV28 CASSTSGGSYNEQFF TGTGCCAGCAGTACCTCGGGGGGCTCCTACAATGAGCAGTTCTTC
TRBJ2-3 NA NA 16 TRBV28 CASSLSSWGKVDTQYF TGTGCCAGCAGTTTATCCTCCTGGGGGAAAGTAGATACGCAGTATTTT
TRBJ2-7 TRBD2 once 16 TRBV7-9 CASSSYGLAETYEQYF TGTGCCAGCAGCTCCTACGGACTAGCGGAAACCTACGAGCAGTACTTC
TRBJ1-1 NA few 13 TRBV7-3 CASKQMPNTEAFF TGTGCCAGTAAACAGATGCCGAACACTGAAGCTTTCTTT
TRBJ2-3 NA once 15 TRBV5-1 CASSIQGTAQDTQYF TGCGCCAGCAGCATCCAGGGGACTGCACAAGATACGCAGTATTTT
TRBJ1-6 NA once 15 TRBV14 CASSHDRAYNSPLHF TGTGCCAGCAGCCATGATAGGGCCTATAATTCACCCCTCCACTTT
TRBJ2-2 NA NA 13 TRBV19 CATPRPNTGELFF TGTGCCACCCCCCGGCCGAACACCGGGGAGCTGTTTTTT
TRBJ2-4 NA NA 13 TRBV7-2 CASSRHGENIQYF TGTGCCAGCAGCCGCCATGGGGAAAACATTCAGTACTTC
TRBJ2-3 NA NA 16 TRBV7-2 CASSRLEGPSTDTQYF TGTGCCAGCAGTCGCCTAGAGGGACCGAGCACAGATACGCAGTATTTT
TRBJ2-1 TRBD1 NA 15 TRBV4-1 CASSQGDSSYNEQFF TGCGCCAGCAGCCAAGGGGACAGTTCCTACAATGAGCAGTTCTTC
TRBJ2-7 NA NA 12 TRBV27 CASSRVGYEQYF TGTGCCAGCAGCCGTGTGGGTTACGAGCAGTACTTC
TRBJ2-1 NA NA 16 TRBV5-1 CASSLAPLQGGNEQFF TGCGCCAGCAGCTTAGCACCCCTACAGGGAGGCAATGAGCAGTTCTTC
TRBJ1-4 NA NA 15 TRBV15 CATSRDIGWDEKLFF TGTGCCACCAGCAGAGATATCGGATGGGATGAAAAACTGTTTTTT
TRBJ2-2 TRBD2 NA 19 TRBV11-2 CASSPTRWVAGMNTGELFF TGTGCCAGCAGCCCCACCCGGTGGGTAGCGGGGATGAACACCGGGGAGCTGTTTTTT
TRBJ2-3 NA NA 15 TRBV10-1 CASSEHPSSSDTQYF TGCGCCAGCAGTGAGCACCCTAGCAGTTCGGATACGCAGTATTTT
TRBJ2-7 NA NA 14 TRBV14 CASSSRVVFDEQYF TGTGCCAGCAGCTCCAGGGTTGTATTCGACGAGCAGTACTTC
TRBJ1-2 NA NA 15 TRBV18 CASSPTGMEDYGYTF TGTGCCAGCTCACCAACAGGGATGGAGGACTATGGCTACACCTTC
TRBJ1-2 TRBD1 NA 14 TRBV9 CASSVGQGPYGYTF TGTGCCAGCAGCGTAGGACAGGGGCCGTATGGCTACACCTTC
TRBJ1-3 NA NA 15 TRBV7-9 CASSPATSPLRVIYF TGTGCCAGCAGCCCCGCGACAAGTCCCTTACGGGTCATATATTTT
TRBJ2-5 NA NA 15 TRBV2 CASSLERAGGETQYF TGTGCCAGCAGTCTAGAGAGGGCAGGCGGAGAGACCCAGTACTTC